The 16 T cell receptor beta chains below were found in one sample sequenced in a study of blood T cell repertoires in COVID-19. Here immunoSEQ multiplex PCR was the method, and the copy in TCRdb shows in-frame clones only, minus some. The data contain roughly 330,000 clones, roughly 90% of them singletons. The sequenced material came from peripheral blood. These receptors originate from a man between 18 and 35 years old who had recovered from COVID-19.

This CDR3 reads CASSHPRTTGLMGTGELFF. CDR3 nucleotides: TGTGCCAGTAGTCACCCGCGCACCACAGGCCTGATGGGGACCGGGGAGCTGTTTTTT. The chain links TRBV19 to TRBJ2-2; TRBD1 is a possible D gene (5 bases). The V and J ends lost 5 bases and 5 bases respectively, with 27 bases between them. Looked up from germline, CDR1 is LNHDA and CDR2 is SQIVND (reference sequence). The CDR3 sequence is 19 residues long.

The chain uses TRBV19 and TRBJ2-1; 7 bases match TRBD1. Germline assignment: CDR1 LNHDA and CDR2 SQIVND (reference sequence). CDR3 size: 11 residues. With V trimmed by 8 bases and J by 12 bases, 7 bases remained unmatched. The CDR3 sequence is CASADRDRQFF. As DNA, the CDR3 is TGTGCCAGTGCAGACCGGGACAGGCAGTTCTTC.

V and J are TRBV19 and TRBJ1-1; D ambiguous. CDR1 is LNHDA and CDR2 is SQIVND in the germline V gene (reference sequence). The CDR3 is 15 residues long. V gave up 1 base and J gave up 0 bases, with 9 bases separating them. This CDR3 reads CASSIATVMNTEAFF. DNA of the CDR3: TGTGCCAGTAGTATAGCAACGGTCATGAACACTGAAGCTTTCTTT.

V gene TRBV18 combines with J gene TRBJ2-1, with D possibly matching TRBD2 (6 bases). The germline V and J ends were trimmed by 2 bases and 7 bases, with 18 bases remaining between them. CDR3 length equals 16 residues. Per the germline V gene, CDR1 is KGHSH and CDR2 is LQKENI. CDR3 sequence: CASSPSRDSGCNEQFF. The CDR3 DNA reads as TGTGCCAGCTCACCATCACGGGACTCGGGGTGTAATGAGCAGTTCTTC.

V usage is TRBV12-3 or TRBV12-4 and J usage is TRBJ2-7; 7 positions match TRBD2. CDR3 length: 12 residues. The V gene end was trimmed by 5 bases and the J gene end by 5 bases; junction bases not matched to a gene: 3. The CDR3: CASSLGGDEQYF. DNA of the CDR3: TGTGCCAGCAGTCTGGGAGGGGACGAGCAGTACTTC.

This sequence joins TRBV9 and TRBJ2-7; D ambiguous. V lost 3 bases and J lost 0, with 13 bases in between. The CDR3 is 15 residues long. Germline CDR1 SGDLS, CDR2 YYNGEE. CDR3 amino acids: CASSESTGSSYEQYF. The CDR3 DNA reads as TGTGCCAGCAGCGAGAGTACCGGGTCCTCCTACGAGCAGTACTTC. The full variable domain, in which reference TRBV9 and TRBJ2-7 provide the parts outside the CDR3, is DSGVTQTPKHLITATGQRVTLRCSPRSGDLSVYWYQQSLDQGLQFLIQYYNGEERAKGNILERFSAQQFPDLHSELNLSSLELGDSALYFCASSESTGSSYEQYFGPGTRLTVT.

This rearrangement joins TRBV27 to TRBJ2-5, with D possibly TRBD2 on 5 matching bases. This CDR3 is 13 amino acids long. V gave up 5 bases and J gave up 4 bases, with 11 bases separating them. Germline-derived CDR1 and CDR2 are MNHEY and SMNVEV (reference sequence). The CDR3 region has the DNA TGTGCCAGCAGTCCCCGCAGCGGAGAGACCCAGTACTTC. Its translation is CASSPRSGETQYF.

The chain employs TRBV5-1 and TRBJ2-2; D perhaps matches TRBD1 (6 bases). The germline V and J ends were trimmed by 4 bases and 1 base, with 8 bases remaining between them. CDR1 and CDR2 (germline): SGHRS, YFSETQ. The CDR3 runs to 14 residues. As DNA, the CDR3 is TGCGCCAGCAGCGGGGGACAGAACACCGGGGAGCTGTTTTTT. Protein product: CASSGGQNTGELFF.

V gene TRBV29-1 combines with J gene TRBJ1-1; 7 bases map to TRBD1. In germline, CDR1 is SQVTM, CDR2 ANQGSEA. V was clipped by 6 bases and J by 2 bases; unmatched bases: 12. The CDR3 covers 15 residues. The chain's CDR3 is CSVGGDSLQNTEAFF. The CDR3 DNA reads as TGCAGCGTCGGCGGGGACAGCTTACAAAACACTGAAGCTTTCTTT.

The chain has TRBV4-1 and TRBJ2-3; TRBD1 matches 7 bases. The germline CDR1 and CDR2 sequences are MGHRA and YSYEKL. The CDR3 has 16 amino acids. J lost 2 bases, V lost 2 bases, and 7 bases had no gene match. The CDR3 sequence: CASSQLGQTYTDTQYF. The DNA for the CDR3 is TGCGCCAGCAGCCAACTGGGACAGACTTACACAGATACGCAGTATTTT.

This chain links TRBV25-1 with TRBJ2-3; tentative D call: TRBD1 (5 bases). Trimming left V 8 bases short and J 3 bases short, with 15 bases between. The CDR3 contains 14 residues. Germline values: CDR1 MGHDK, CDR2 SYGVNS. The CDR3: CASGAQAKTDTQYF. The CDR3 region has the DNA TGTGCCAGCGGGGCACAGGCCAAAACAGATACGCAGTATTTT.

The chain recombines TRBV7-2 with TRBJ1-1; maybe TRBD1 (6 bases). CDR1 and CDR2 (germline): SGHTA, FQGNSA. CDR3 size: 15 residues. Between the trimmed V and J ends, which lost 2 bases and 5 bases, there was a span of 15 bases. CDR3 amino acids: CASSLSLGQSTEAFF. The CDR3 DNA sequence: TGTGCCAGCAGCTTATCATTAGGACAGAGTACTGAAGCTTTCTTT.

This clone occurred a few times. The V call is TRBV5-1, the J call TRBJ2-1, with D possibly TRBD1 on 6 matching bases. The CDR3 is 15 amino acids. Trimming left V 4 bases short and J 0 bases short, with 11 bases between. The germline CDR1 and CDR2 sequences are SGHRS and YFSETQ. CDR3 in amino acids: CASSPPRGSYNEQFF. The CDR3 coding sequence is TGCGCCAGCAGCCCCCCCAGGGGCTCCTACAATGAGCAGTTCTTC.

The chain uses TRBV2 and TRBJ1-1; weak D call: TRBD1 (5 bases). The CDR3 has 14 residues. V was clipped by 6 bases and J by 3 bases, with 14 bases between them. The germline V gene encodes CDR1 SNHLY and CDR2 FYNNEI. The CDR3 DNA follows: TGTGCCAGCAGCGGTAGACAGAGCTACACTGAAGCTTTCTTT. It is translated as CASSGRQSYTEAFF.

The V gene is TRBV5-1, the J gene TRBJ2-7; 12 bases match TRBD1. This CDR3 has 16 residues. Germline V gene lookup returns CDR1 SGHRS and CDR2 YFSETQ. Trimming removed 4 bases from V and 5 bases from J; junction bases left unmatched: 10. CDR3 DNA sequence: TGCGCCAGCAGCAAAGTTCTCGGGACAGGGGGCGACGAGCAGTACTTC. It specifies CASSKVLGTGGDEQYF. The complete variable domain, with remaining parts taken from reference TRBV5-1 and TRBJ2-7, reads KAGVTQTPRYLIKTRGQQVTLSCSPISGHRSVSWYQQTPGQGLQFLFEYFSETQRNKGNFPGRFSGRQFSNSRSEMNVSTLELGDSALYLCASSKVLGTGGDEQYFGPGTRLTVT.

This chain uses TRBV7-2 with TRBJ2-3; TRBD2 matches 11 bases. The CDR3 extends over 15 amino acids. Germline V gene data show CDR1 as SGHTA and CDR2 as FQGNSA. V lost 3 bases and J lost 6; bases outside the gene matches: 5. CDR3 nucleotide sequence: TGTGCCAGCAGCTTGGGACTAGCGGTTGTGGATACGCAGTATTTT. Protein: CASSLGLAVVDTQYF.